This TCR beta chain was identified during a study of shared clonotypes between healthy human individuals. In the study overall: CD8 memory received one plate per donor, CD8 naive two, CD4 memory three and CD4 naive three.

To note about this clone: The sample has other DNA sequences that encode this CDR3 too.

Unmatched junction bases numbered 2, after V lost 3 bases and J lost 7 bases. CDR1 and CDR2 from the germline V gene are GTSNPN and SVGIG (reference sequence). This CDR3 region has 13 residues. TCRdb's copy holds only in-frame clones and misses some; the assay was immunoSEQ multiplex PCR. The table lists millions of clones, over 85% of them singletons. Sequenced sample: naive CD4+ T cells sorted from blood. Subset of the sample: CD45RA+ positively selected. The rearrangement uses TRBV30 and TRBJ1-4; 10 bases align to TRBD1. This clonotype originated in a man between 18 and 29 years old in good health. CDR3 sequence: CAWRGDRGEKLFF. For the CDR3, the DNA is TGTGCCTGGAGGGGGGACAGGGGTGAAAAACTGTTTTTT.